The rows below give T cell receptor beta chains drawn from one sample of a study of CD8 T cells in Susac syndrome. TCRdb re-derived calls from the immunoSEQ multiplex PCR reads in MiXCR, one entry per CDR3 protein. Of approximately 160,000 distinct CDR3 sequences detected, approximately 95% appear once; the ten largest clones hold 0.08% to 0.095%. The sequencing sample was made of CD4+ T cells from PBMCs. Receptors originate from a human donor with multiple sclerosis. The CDR3 runs from the conserved cysteine through the conserved F or W. D genes are given only for firm matches. A clone size is listed for some rows: how often the clone was seen (once, few, many), or a class if it is expanded.

>.|TRBV12-5|TRBD1|TRBJ2-5
CASGLPSTGGAETQYF
TGTGCTAGTGGTTTGCCCTCGACAGGGGGGGCAGAGACCCAGTACTTC
>.|TRBV29-1|TRBD1|TRBJ1-5
CSALHRGGPQHF
TGCAGCGCCCTTCACAGGGGCGGACCCCAGCATTTT
>.|TRBV19|.|TRBJ2-7
CASSMAPRTYEQYF
TGTGCCAGTAGTATGGCCCCAAGAACCTACGAGCAGTACTTC
>.|TRBV2|.|TRBJ2-3
CASARGDTDTQYF
TGTGCCAGCGCAAGGGGCGACACAGATACGCAGTATTTT
>.|TRBV11-2|.|TRBJ2-3
CASSLVAGNSDTQYF
TGTGCCAGCAGCTTAGTCGCAGGGAACTCAGATACGCAGTATTTT
>.|TRBV6-5|.|TRBJ1-1
CASSYSNKGHTEAFF
TGTGCCAGCAGTTACTCGAACAAGGGCCACACTGAAGCTTTCTTT
>.|TRBV7-8|.|TRBJ2-1
CASSLAVGASYNEQFF
TGTGCCAGCAGCTTAGCGGTGGGGGCATCCTACAATGAGCAGTTCTTC
>.|TRBV2|.|TRBJ2-5
CAGGTSQETQYF
TGTGCCGGTGGGACATCTCAAGAGACCCAGTACTTC
>.|TRBV14|.|TRBJ1-2
CASSPLGDRGNGYTF
TGTGCCAGCAGCCCTTTAGGGGACCGAGGCAATGGCTACACCTTC
>.|TRBV6-5|.|TRBJ1-1
CASSSGAPEAFF
TGTGCCAGCAGTTCCGGGGCGCCTGAAGCTTTCTTT
>.|TRBV29-1|.|TRBJ2-1
CSTIRDDPREQFF
TGCAGCACCATACGGGACGACCCGAGGGAGCAGTTCTTC
>.|TRBV18|.|TRBJ1-1
CASSPLRATEAFF
TGTGCCAGCTCACCACTACGGGCTACTGAAGCTTTCTTT
>few|TRBV6-1|.|TRBJ2-1
CASCAPDFEQFF
TGTGCCAGCTGCGCTCCCGACTTCGAGCAGTTCTTC
>.|TRBV11-2|TRBD2|TRBJ2-5
CASSLGGRVQETQYF
TGTGCCAGCAGCTTAGGAGGGAGGGTACAGGAGACCCAGTACTTC
>.|TRBV27|.|TRBJ2-6
CASSVLRVPGANVLTF
TGTGCCAGCAGTGTACTAAGGGTGCCCGGGGCCAACGTCCTGACTTTC
>.|TRBV7-2|.|TRBJ2-5
CASSPYIESTQYF
TGTGCCAGCAGCCCGTATATTGAGTCCACCCAGTACTTC
>.|TRBV27|.|TRBJ2-3
CASSLNTVGGGTQYF
TGTGCCAGCAGTTTAAATACAGTGGGAGGGGGGACGCAGTATTTT
>.|TRBV28|.|TRBJ1-2
CASSPVGAYGYTF
TGTGCCAGCAGTCCGGTGGGGGCCTATGGCTACACCTTC
>.|TRBV15|.|TRBJ1-4
CATSRPPREKLFF
TGTGCCACCAGCAGACCGCCCAGGGAAAAACTGTTTTTT
>.|TRBV9|.|TRBJ2-1
CASSVVRGEQFF
TGTGCCAGCAGCGTAGTTAGGGGAGAGCAGTTCTTC
>.|TRBV19|.|TRBJ1-5
CATQGRTNSNQPQHF
TGTGCCACCCAGGGGCGGACTAATAGCAATCAGCCCCAGCATTTT
>.|TRBV5-4|.|TRBJ2-2
CASSLHLMTGQTTPEGRAGELFF
TGTGCCAGCAGCTTGCACTTAATGACGGGGCAGACCACCCCTGAAGGGCGGGCCGGGGAGCTGTTTTTT
>.|TRBV6-2/TRBV6-3|.|TRBJ2-2
CASSYSKTGLRALFF
TGTGCCAGCAGTTATTCTAAAACAGGACTCAGAGCGCTGTTTTTT
>.|TRBV4-3|.|TRBJ2-7
CASSQSRQGTYEQYF
TGCGCCAGCAGCCAAAGCCGTCAGGGGACTTACGAGCAGTACTTC